The 29 T cell receptor beta chains below were found in one sample sequenced in a study of shared clonotypes between healthy human individuals. Repertoires were generated with immunoSEQ multiplex PCR, while TCRdb's copy carries only in-frame clones and drops some. The sample contains about 600,000 clones, 95% to 98% of which appear only once. Sequencing was performed on naive CD4+ T cells sorted from blood. Documented subset: CD45RA+ positively selected. All receptors derive from a woman in her twenties or thirties in good health.

The genes are TRBV5-4 and TRBJ2-6; TRBD2 might be the D (6 bases). The CDR3 loop spans 15 amino acids. Germline values: CDR1 SGHNT, CDR2 YYREEE (reference sequence). V lost 5 bases to trimming and J lost 6 bases, with 15 bases between them. CDR3 coding DNA: TGTGCCAGCAGGTTTGGGGCTAGCGAGGCCAACGTCCTGACTTTC. Residues: CASRFGASEANVLTF.

The rearrangement uses TRBV29-1 and TRBJ2-5, with TRBD1 identical over 7 bases. Per the germline V gene, CDR1 is SQVTM and CDR2 is ANQGSEA. With 3 bases clipped from V and 5 bases from J, the junction kept 6 bases outside the gene matches. This CDR3 is built from 13 residues. The CDR3 reads CSVDAQGDETQYF. The CDR3 DNA follows: TGCAGCGTTGACGCCCAGGGGGATGAGACCCAGTACTTC. The full variable domain, rest sourced from reference TRBV29-1 and TRBJ2-5, is SAVISQKPSRDICQRGTSLTIQCQVDSQVTMMFWYRQQPGQSLTLIATANQGSEATYESGFVIDKFPISRPNLTFSTLTVSNMSPEDSSIYLCSVDAQGDETQYFGPGTRLLVL.

With respect to this clone: Other DNA sequences in this sample translate to the same CDR3. The chain employs TRBV19 and TRBJ1-5; D not certain. The CDR3 length is 13 residues. Germline-derived CDR1 and CDR2 are LNHDA and SQIVND (reference sequence). V was shortened by 1 base and J by 4 bases, with 5 bases between the two germline ends. The CDR3 region has the DNA TGTGCCAGTAGTATAGCGGGAAATCAGCCCCAGCATTTT. It encodes CASSIAGNQPQHF.

In DNA form, the CDR3 reads TGTGCCAGCAGCCGATTCGGCGGGAGCACAGATACGCAGTATTTT. Translating it yields CASSRFGGSTDTQYF. The chain recombines TRBV6-5 with TRBJ2-3, with D possibly matching TRBD2 (5 bases). This CDR3 is built from 15 residues. Germline CDR1 MNHEY, CDR2 SVGAGI. V was shortened by 6 bases and J by 0 bases, with 13 bases between the two germline ends.

The rearrangement joins TRBV29-1 to TRBJ2-5; D is perhaps TRBD1 or TRBD2 (5 bases each). CDR1 and CDR2 (germline): SQVTM, ANQGSEA. This CDR3 spans 12 amino acids. The V end was cut by 7 bases, the J end by 5 bases, with 14 bases between. The CDR3 DNA reads TGCAGCGGGCAACTAGGACACGAGACCCAGTACTTC. It yields the protein CSGQLGHETQYF.

J is TRBJ2-5 and V is TRBV2; perhaps TRBD2 as D (6 bases). Trimming took off 0 bases at V and 2 bases at J, with 10 bases between the two ends. CDR1 and CDR2 from the germline V gene are SNHLY and FYNNEI. The length of the CDR3 is 15 residues. CDR3: CASSEAGGPQETQYF. CDR3 bases: TGTGCCAGCAGTGAAGCGGGGGGACCTCAAGAGACCCAGTACTTC.

The V and J genes are TRBV7-9 and TRBJ1-4, with 8 bases that match TRBD1. The CDR3 has 18 residues. Losses at the gene ends were 6 bases for V and 0 bases for J; bases not matched to a gene: 12. The germline V gene encodes CDR1 SEHNR and CDR2 FQNEAQ (reference sequence). Here the CDR3 DNA reads TGTGCCAGCAGTCCCCCCAGGGGGCGGGTCGCAACTAATGAAAAACTGTTTTTT. The encoded protein is CASSPPRGRVATNEKLFF.

The V and J genes are TRBV9 and TRBJ2-5, with 9 bases fitting TRBD2. Germline loops: CDR1 SGDLS, CDR2 YYNGEE. The CDR3 has 15 amino acids. With V trimmed by 2 bases and J by 3 bases, 5 bases remained unmatched. CDR3: CASSVGLAFEETQYF. Here the CDR3 DNA reads TGTGCCAGCAGCGTGGGACTAGCATTTGAAGAGACCCAGTACTTC.

The rearrangement links TRBV7-2 to TRBJ2-5; 15 nucleotides align to TRBD2. Trimming cost V 5 bases and J 2 bases; bases outside gene matches: 6. The CDR3 consists of 17 residues. Germline assignment: CDR1 SGHTA and CDR2 FQGNSA. This chain's CDR3 is CASSAPGLAGGQETQYF. In DNA, the CDR3 is TGTGCCAGCAGCGCCCCGGGACTAGCGGGAGGACAAGAGACCCAGTACTTC.

This chain connects TRBV27 to TRBJ1-1; perhaps TRBD1 as D (5 bases). The CDR3 length is 13 residues. V dropped 8 bases and J dropped 6 bases, with 16 bases sitting between them. Germline V CDR1 and CDR2: MNHEY, SMNVEV (reference sequence). The CDR3 protein is CASRRLGTPEAFF. The DNA of the CDR3 is TGTGCCAGCCGGCGGTTGGGGACCCCTGAAGCTTTCTTT.

The rearrangement uses TRBV6-5 and TRBJ1-4; D perhaps matches TRBD1 (5 bases). The CDR3 is 14 residues long. V lost 0 bases to trimming and J lost 5 bases, with 7 bases between them. The germline gives CDR1 MNHEY, CDR2 SVGAGI. The CDR3 DNA is TGTGCCAGCAGTTACTCCGGGGGGAATGAAAAACTGTTTTTT. Its translation: CASSYSGGNEKLFF.

The V gene is TRBV5-1, the J gene TRBJ2-7; 11 bases align to TRBD2. The CDR3 is 19 amino acids. Germline assignment: CDR1 SGHRS and CDR2 YFSETQ. V lost 3 bases, J lost 0 bases, and 14 bases stayed unmatched. CDR3 sequence reads: CASSSRKLAGVTHSYEQYF. Here the CDR3 DNA reads TGCGCCAGCAGCTCCCGCAAACTAGCGGGAGTGACTCACTCCTACGAGCAGTACTTC.

This chain uses TRBV2 with TRBJ2-5, with a weak D call TRBD2 (5 bases). V lost 4 bases to trimming and J lost 1 base, with 7 bases between them. The CDR3 sequence is 13 residues long. From germline, CDR1 is SNHLY and CDR2 FYNNEI. The CDR3 nucleotides are TGTGCCAGCAGTGGCAGCGGCCAAGAGACCCAGTACTTC. As protein: CASSGSGQETQYF. Looking up the rest from reference TRBV2 and TRBJ2-5 gives the full variable domain: EPEVTQTPSHQVTQMGQEVILRCVPISNHLYFYWYRQILGQKVEFLVSFYNNEISEKSEIFDDQFSVERPDGSNFTLKIRSTKLEDSAMYFCASSGSGQETQYFGPGTRLLVL.

The chain has TRBV6-1 and TRBJ1-5, with no clear D. V lost 7 bases, J lost 4 bases, and 14 bases lay in between. CDR3 length equals 14 residues. The germline V gene encodes CDR1 MNHNS and CDR2 SASEGT. DNA of the CDR3: TGTGCCAGCACCATACCCCCAAGGAATCAGCCCCAGCATTTT. Translation gives CASTIPPRNQPQHF.

This chain connects TRBV5-1 to TRBJ2-6; D is uncertain. This CDR3 comprises 15 residues. The germline V gene encodes CDR1 SGHRS and CDR2 YFSETQ. The V end lost 2 bases, the J end lost 4 bases, and 10 bases lay between the germline ends. DNA of the CDR3: TGCGCCAGCAGCTTAGTAGAAACAGGGGCCAACGTCCTGACTTTC. This translates into CASSLVETGANVLTF.

This clone was observed a handful of times. This rearrangement joins TRBV2 to TRBJ2-1, with 8 positions matching TRBD2. CDR1 SNHLY and CDR2 FYNNEI come from the germline V gene. The CDR3 length is 14 residues. Unmatched junction bases numbered 11, after V lost 7 bases and J lost 9 bases. DNA of the CDR3: TGTGCCAGCACCCCGGGACTAGGGGTGAGTGAGCAGTTCTTC. It codes for CASTPGLGVSEQFF. Full variable domain (rest looked up from reference TRBV2 and TRBJ2-1): EPEVTQTPSHQVTQMGQEVILRCVPISNHLYFYWYRQILGQKVEFLVSFYNNEISEKSEIFDDQFSVERPDGSNFTLKIRSTKLEDSAMYFCASTPGLGVSEQFFGPGTRLTVL.

For this clone: Other DNA sequences in the same sample also yield this CDR3. V is TRBV28 and J is TRBJ1-2; D gene unclear. The CDR3 sequence is 11 residues long. Trimming pared 4 bases from V and 2 bases from J, leaving 2 bases between. Germline values: CDR1 MDHEN, CDR2 SYDVKM. Here the CDR3 reads CASSSNYGYTF. The CDR3 DNA is TGTGCCAGCAGTTCAAACTATGGCTACACCTTC.

J is TRBJ2-3 and V is TRBV6-4, with 9 bases matching TRBD1. The J segment lost 4 bases and the V segment lost 6 bases, leaving 5 bases of the junction unmatched. This CDR3 has 14 residues. CDR1 and CDR2 (germline): MRHNA, SNTAGT. CDR3 residues: CASRPGQGSDTQYF. For the CDR3, the DNA is TGTGCCAGCAGACCCGGACAGGGGTCAGATACGCAGTATTTT.

The rearrangement joins TRBV5-1 to TRBJ1-6, with D possibly TRBD1 on 5 matching bases. CDR1 is SGHRS, CDR2 YFSETQ, per germline. Trimming pared 1 base from V and 3 bases from J, leaving 11 bases between. CDR3 length equals 16 residues. This CDR3 reads CASSLLGDYYNSPLHF. The CDR3 DNA reads TGCGCCAGCAGCTTGCTGGGGGATTACTATAATTCACCCCTCCACTTT.

The rearrangement links TRBV2 to TRBJ2-2, with 10 bases fitting TRBD1. Germline lookup yields CDR1 SNHLY and CDR2 FYNNEI. V was pared by 2 bases and J by 6 bases, with 3 bases of the junction left unmatched. The CDR3 has 15 residues. The CDR3 bases are TGTGCCAGCAGTGAACGGGACAGGGGCCCCGGGGAGCTGTTTTTT. It yields the protein CASSERDRGPGELFF.

V gene TRBV28 combines with J gene TRBJ1-4; possible D gene TRBD1, 6 bases. The CDR3 is 15 amino acids. Trimming stripped 5 bases from V and 3 bases from J, with 13 bases between. Germline-derived CDR1 and CDR2 are MDHEN and SYDVKM. The CDR3, as DNA: TGTGCCAGCAGTCCACAGGGCTTAGCTAATGAAAAACTGTTTTTT. Translating gives CASSPQGLANEKLFF.

CDR3 nucleotides: TGCGCCAGCAGCTTGGGAGCCACCGGCGGGGAAAAACTGTTTTTT. Translation gives CASSLGATGGEKLFF. The genes are TRBV5-1 and TRBJ1-4; D is ambiguous. The CDR3 is 15 residues long. V lost 0 bases and J 8 bases, leaving 14 bases between the germline ends. Germline V gene data show CDR1 as SGHRS and CDR2 as YFSETQ.

The chain joins TRBV5-4 to TRBJ2-7; D is ambiguous. CDR1 is SGHNT and CDR2 is YYREEE in the germline V gene (reference sequence). The CDR3 extends over 14 amino acids. The V and J ends lost 1 base and 2 bases respectively, with 10 bases between them. The CDR3 bases are TGTGCCAGCAGCTTGAAGAATCCACCCTACGAGCAGTACTTC. Translation: CASSLKNPPYEQYF.

J is TRBJ2-5 and V is TRBV5-1, with TRBD2 matching 10 bases. With V trimmed by 9 bases and J by 2 bases, 13 bases remained unmatched. Germline loops: CDR1 SGHRS, CDR2 YFSETQ. CDR3 size: 16 residues. The CDR3 protein is CATKNLAGGVQETQYF. CDR3 nucleotide sequence: TGCGCCACCAAGAATTTAGCGGGAGGCGTACAAGAGACCCAGTACTTC.

The chain links TRBV28 to TRBJ2-3; D gene unclear. V was cut by 11 bases and J by 0 bases, with 9 bases left in between. The germline V gene has CDR1 MDHEN and CDR2 SYDVKM. The CDR3 length is 12 residues. The CDR3 is CASLGSTDTQYF. The CDR3, as DNA: TGTGCCTCCTTGGGTAGCACAGATACGCAGTATTTT. Based on the CDR3 plus reference TRBV28 and TRBJ2-3, the full variable domain is DVKVTQSSRYLVKRTGEKVFLECVQDMDHENMFWYRQDPGLGLRLIYFSYDVKMKEKGDIPEGYSVSREKKERFSLILESASTNQTSMYLCASLGSTDTQYFGPGTRLTVL.

The count of this clone is one. This sequence joins TRBV5-1 and TRBJ2-1; TRBD2 matches 11 bases. Per the germline V gene, CDR1 is SGHRS and CDR2 is YFSETQ. After removal of 5 bases from V and 4 bases from J, the junction contained 8 bases not matched to a gene. The length of the CDR3 is 16 residues. The CDR3 loop is CASRPTSGTSYNEQFF. CDR3 in DNA: TGCGCCAGCAGGCCGACTAGCGGGACATCATACAATGAGCAGTTCTTC.

J is TRBJ2-1 and V is TRBV27; TRBD2 matches 10 bases. The ends lost 3 bases at V and 4 bases at J; junction bases unmatched: 3. CDR3 size: 15 residues. Germline values: CDR1 MNHEY, CDR2 SMNVEV (reference sequence). The CDR3 bases are TGTGCCAGCAGTTTTGCTAGCGGGGGTTACAATGAGCAGTTCTTC. Protein: CASSFASGGYNEQFF.

V and J are TRBV6-1 and TRBJ2-3; D remains unclear. The CDR3 is made up of 13 amino acids. Deletions cut 5 bases from V and 6 bases from J, with 12 bases between. CDR1 and CDR2 (germline): MNHNS, SASEGT. Written as DNA, the CDR3 is TGTGCCAGCAGTCCGCCCCATAGTGATACGCAGTATTTT. Protein product: CASSPPHSDTQYF.

CDR3 nucleotides: TGTGCCAGCAGCTTGGCAGGGGCGGGCAATTCACCCCTCCACTTT. It is translated as CASSLAGAGNSPLHF. J is TRBJ1-6 and V is TRBV5-4, with a possible D match to TRBD1 (6 bases). CDR3 length equals 15 residues. Trimming removed 0 bases at V and 7 bases at J, with 11 bases between. Looked up from germline, CDR1 is SGHNT and CDR2 is YYREEE (reference sequence).